The 7 T cell receptor beta chains in this list originate from one sample, sequenced in a study of a mutant IDH1 vaccine in newly diagnosed glioma. Time point given: week 5, during vaccination. The vaccine gave 300 ug of a 20-mer mutant IDH1 peptide subcutaneously per dose. Antigens for these TCRs are unknown. Clones were sequenced by immunoSEQ multiplex PCR, and TCRdb holds only the in-frame ones, with some missing. The table has about 40,000 clones, 80% to 95% seen once. The specimen was PBMCs, collected from a glioma patient whose treatment included an IDH1 peptide vaccine. Receptors were obtained from a man in his forties or fifties with glioma.

This clone was detected a few times. V and J are TRBV7-9 and TRBJ1-2; D may be TRBD1 (6 bases). Trimming shortened V by 5 bases and J by 2 bases, and 15 bases separated the two germline ends. The CDR3 spans 15 residues. Germline V gene sequence: CDR1 SEHNR, CDR2 FQNEAQ (reference sequence). This CDR3 is CASSTKTGTNYGYTF. The CDR3 DNA reads as TGTGCCAGCAGCACTAAGACAGGAACAAACTATGGCTACACCTTC.

Notes on this clone: A junction end diverges from the germline sequence, so it may reflect a read error. V usage is TRBV7-7 and J usage is TRBJ2-3; D could derive from TRBD1 or TRBD2 (5 bases each). Germline V gene lookup returns CDR1 SSHAT and CDR2 FNYEAQ (reference sequence). CDR3 length: 14 residues. The CDR3 sequence is CASSLGVKADTQYF. The CDR3 DNA reads TGTGCTAGCAGCTTGGGGGTCAAGGCAGATACGCAGTATTTT.

The chain uses TRBV5-4 and TRBJ1-5; 8 bases are shared with TRBD1. Germline V gene sequence: CDR1 SGHNT, CDR2 YYREEE (reference sequence). Losses at the gene ends were 1 base for V and 4 bases for J; bases not matched to a gene: 4. The length of the CDR3 is 15 residues. The CDR3: CASSLQGTGNQPQHF. The CDR3 bases are TGTGCCAGCAGCTTGCAGGGGACAGGTAATCAGCCCCAGCATTTT.

This clone was seen just once. This chain uses TRBV28 with TRBJ2-1, with TRBD2 identical over 11 bases. Germline V gene data show CDR1 as MDHEN and CDR2 as SYDVKM. V dropped 6 bases and J dropped 4; count of bases not matched to a gene: 5. The CDR3 runs to 15 residues. This CDR3 is CASRTGTSGYNEQFF. The DNA for the CDR3 is TGTGCCAGCAGGACCGGGACTAGCGGTTACAATGAGCAGTTCTTC.

The chain carries TRBV7-9 and TRBJ1-1, with unresolved D. The V end lost 3 bases, the J end lost 2 bases, and 10 bases lay between the germline ends. This CDR3 region has 14 residues. CDR1 and CDR2 from the germline V gene are SEHNR and FQNEAQ (reference sequence). The CDR3 loop is CASSLGKQNTEAFF. The CDR3, as DNA: TGTGCCAGCAGCTTGGGCAAACAAAACACTGAAGCTTTCTTT.

This sequence joins TRBV2 and TRBJ2-2; 7 positions match TRBD2. Trimming removed 8 bases from V and 6 bases from J; junction bases left unmatched: 12. CDR1 SNHLY and CDR2 FYNNEI come from the germline V gene. CDR3 length: 15 amino acids. CDR3 residues: CASGRSGVGSGELFF. CDR3 coding DNA: TGTGCCAGCGGCCGCAGCGGGGTCGGGTCCGGGGAGCTGTTTTTT.

The rearrangement joins TRBV6-5 to TRBJ1-5; D uncertain. The germline CDR1 and CDR2 sequences are MNHEY and SVGAGI. V lost 1 base to trimming and J lost 5 bases, with 6 bases between them. This CDR3 has 13 residues. CDR3 in DNA: TGTGCCAGCAGTTACTGGAAAGATCAGCCCCAGCATTTT. It codes for CASSYWKDQPQHF.